A selection of T cell receptor beta chains follows, all from one sample in a study of molecular identifiers for immune sequencing clone quantification. TCRdb processed the PCR reads anew with MiXCR; each CDR3 protein has one entry. This table has about 640,000 distinct CDR3 sequences, around 20% appearing once. Material for sequencing was naive CD8+ T cells from blood, with Jurkat cell RNA spiked in. These receptor sequences come from a human donor in good health. Some libraries in this study had Jurkat cell RNA spiked in. Both conserved end residues are part of each CDR3. The D gene is left open where the match is weak. Some rows mark clone size as missing; the rest say once, few, many or name a class of expanded clone.

V gene	clone size	D gene	J gene	CDR3 DNA	CDR3 protein
TRBV7-8	many	.	TRBJ2-6	TGTGCCAGCAGCCGTCCGAACTTTTTTTCTGGGGCCAACGTCCTGACTTTC	CASSRPNFFSGANVLTF
TRBV7-8	.	.	TRBJ2-7	TGTGCCAGCAGCCACGGCCAGGTAGAATACCAATTAAACTCCTACGAGCAGTACTTC	CASSHGQVEYQLNSYEQYF
TRBV13	many	TRBD1	TRBJ2-3	TGTGCCAGCAGCCACACGACAGGGGCCGACACAGATACGCAGTATTTT	CASSHTTGADTDTQYF
TRBV14	few	TRBD2	TRBJ2-2	TGTGCCAGCAGCCAAGTGGGGAGGGACTTGCTGAACACCGGGGAGCTGTTTTTT	CASSQVGRDLLNTGELFF
TRBV12-3/TRBV12-4	.	.	TRBJ2-7	TGTGCATCGGGGCTAAAGGACGAGCAGTACTTC	CASGLKDEQYF
TRBV7-2	many	TRBD1	TRBJ2-7	TGTGCCAGCAGCCTAAGGGACAGCCTTTCCTACGAGCAGTACTTC	CASSLRDSLSYEQYF
TRBV27	.	.	TRBJ2-7	TGTGCCACCTCTCGAGGGGCCCACGAGCAGTACTTC	CATSRGAHEQYF
TRBV27	many	.	TRBJ1-5	TGTGCCAGCAGCCTAAACAGTAAACTCAATCAGCCCCAGCATTTT	CASSLNSKLNQPQHF
TRBV9	.	.	TRBJ2-7	TGTGCCAGCAGCGAGGGAGCCTTACCCTCCTACGAGCAGTACTTC	CASSEGALPSYEQYF
TRBV12-3/TRBV12-4	many	.	TRBJ2-7	TGTGCCAGCAGTCCCTCGCGTGGGGATACAAGTTCCTACGAGCAGTACTTC	CASSPSRGDTSSYEQYF
TRBV3-1	.	TRBD1	TRBJ2-2	TGTGCCAGCAGAACGGACAGGGTAATTTCCGGGGAGCTGTTTTTT	CASRTDRVISGELFF
TRBV12-3/TRBV12-4	many	TRBD1	TRBJ2-7	TGTGCCAGCAGTCCTACAGGGGGTGGCAACGAGCAGTACTTC	CASSPTGGGNEQYF
TRBV19	.	.	TRBJ2-3	TGTGCCAGTAGTATAGTTTGGGACGGGATCACAGATACGCAGTATTTT	CASSIVWDGITDTQYF
TRBV5-6	.	.	TRBJ1-5	TGTGCCAGCAGCTTTTTCAGGGCAGGCAATCAGCCCCAGCATTTT	CASSFFRAGNQPQHF
TRBV20-1	many	.	TRBJ2-5	TGCAGTGCTAGAGATCTTGAGCAAAGGACAGAAGAGACCCAGTACTTC	CSARDLEQRTEETQYF
TRBV6-5	.	.	TRBJ2-5	TGTGCCAGCAGTTACTCGATTGGGGCATCTCAGTACTTC	CASSYSIGASQYF
TRBV6-2/TRBV6-3	few	TRBD2	TRBJ2-1	TGTGCCAGCAGTTACTCGACTAGCGGGCCCTACAATGAGCAGTTCTTC	CASSYSTSGPYNEQFF
TRBV6-2/TRBV6-3	many	.	TRBJ2-4	TGTGCCAGCAAAGAGAGAGCCAAAAACATTCAGTACTTC	CASKERAKNIQYF
TRBV12-5	many	TRBD1	TRBJ2-6	TGTGCTAGTGGTGTATTAAACAGGGGCACGGGCTCTGGGGCCAACGTCCTGACTTTC	CASGVLNRGTGSGANVLTF
TRBV20-1	few	.	TRBJ1-1	TGCAGTGCTACTCAGATGAACACTGAAGCTTTCTTT	CSATQMNTEAFF
TRBV12-3/TRBV12-4	many	TRBD1	TRBJ2-5	TGTGCCAGCAGTTTAGCGGGACAGAGTCAAGAGACCCAGTACTTC	CASSLAGQSQETQYF
TRBV6-2/TRBV6-3	few	.	TRBJ2-5	TGTGCCAGCAGTTACCTCGGGGGGCCCCCGGAGACCCAGTACTTC	CASSYLGGPPETQYF
TRBV7-9	many	.	TRBJ1-1	TGTGCCAGCAGCTTAGGTCCGGGGATGAACACTGAAGCTTTCTTT	CASSLGPGMNTEAFF
TRBV7-8	many	.	TRBJ1-3	TGTGCCAGCAGCTTAGAGGTTATTGGCAGCTCTGGAAACACCATATATTTT	CASSLEVIGSSGNTIYF
TRBV20-1	many	TRBD2	TRBJ2-5	TGCAGTGCTAGGCCGGGACTAGCGGGGCCCCGGGGTTTTACCCAGTACTTC	CSARPGLAGPRGFTQYF
TRBV20-1	.	.	TRBJ1-1	TGCAGTGCTAGTCCCCCCGTGACAGAACACACTGAAGCTTTCTTT	CSASPPVTEHTEAFF
TRBV11-2	.	TRBD1	TRBJ2-6	TGTGCCAGCAGCATGATAGACAGGGCCGGGGCCAACGTCCTGACTTTC	CASSMIDRAGANVLTF
TRBV7-6	many	TRBD1	TRBJ2-5	TGTGCCAGCAGCTTAGGGGGACAGGGGATAGAGACCCAGTACTTC	CASSLGGQGIETQYF
TRBV15	many	TRBD2	TRBJ2-1	TGTGCCACCAGCCCCGGGGGGGCTGGGAATGAGCAGTTCTTC	CATSPGGAGNEQFF
TRBV6-2/TRBV6-3	.	.	TRBJ2-7	TGTGCCAGCAGTTCGGTAGCGTCGCCTTCCTACGAGCAGTACTTC	CASSSVASPSYEQYF
TRBV12-3/TRBV12-4	many	.	TRBJ2-2	TGTGCCAGCAGTTTAAGTTCCAGAAGAACCGGGGAGCTGTTTTTT	CASSLSSRRTGELFF
TRBV2	many	.	TRBJ2-4	TGTGCCAGCAGCGACAAACCCAAGCAGGGCATTCAGTACTTC	CASSDKPKQGIQYF
TRBV4-3	many	TRBD2	TRBJ2-3	TGCGCCAGCAGCCAAGATGGCGGCGGGAGCGCAGATACGCAGTATTTT	CASSQDGGGSADTQYF
TRBV15	few	.	TRBJ1-1	TGTGCCACCAGCAGAGATCCGCCGGGGGGCACTGAAGCTTTCTTT	CATSRDPPGGTEAFF
TRBV19	many	TRBD2	TRBJ2-3	TGTGCCAGTAGCGGTCCCGGGACTAGCGGGAGTGTCAGCACAGATACGCAGTATTTT	CASSGPGTSGSVSTDTQYF
TRBV29-1	many	.	TRBJ1-2	TGCAGCACCAGGACAGCCTATGGCTACACCTTC	CSTRTAYGYTF
TRBV4-1	many	.	TRBJ2-7	TGCGCCAGCAGCCGACTTCAGGGAAACTCCTACGAGCAGTACTTC	CASSRLQGNSYEQYF
TRBV29-1	many	TRBD2	TRBJ2-3	TGCAGCGTTGATCCTCCGGCGGGAGGGCCGACAGATACGCAGTATTTT	CSVDPPAGGPTDTQYF
TRBV20-1	few	TRBD2	TRBJ2-3	TGCAGTGAGACCGGGACTAGCGGGAGGAGGTCAGATACGCAGTATTTT	CSETGTSGRRSDTQYF
TRBV5-4	many	.	TRBJ2-7	TGTGCCAGCAGCTTGGCCCCAGGGGCGAGGGACGAGCAGTACTTC	CASSLAPGARDEQYF
TRBV13	many	TRBD2	TRBJ2-7	TGTGCCAGCAGCTTAGGCCTCGGACTAGCGGGGGCCCGATTCTACGAGCAGTACTTC	CASSLGLGLAGARFYEQYF
TRBV20-1	many	.	TRBJ2-3	TGCAGTGCTAGAGACAGCGCAGGTACAGATACGCAGTATTTT	CSARDSAGTDTQYF
TRBV9	many	TRBD2	TRBJ2-1	TGTGCCAGCAGCGCCGGGGGACTAGCGAGTACGAGGTTCTTC	CASSAGGLASTRFF
TRBV7-9	.	.	TRBJ2-7	TGTGCCAGCAGCTTCGAGGGGGGGGGCCACGACGAGCAGTACTTC	CASSFEGGGHDEQYF
TRBV6-2/TRBV6-3	many	.	TRBJ1-5	TGTGCCAGCAGTTACAGTCAGGGTATCCAGCCCCAGCATTTT	CASSYSQGIQPQHF
TRBV24-1	many	.	TRBJ2-1	TGTGCCACCAGTGAACAGGGCGATGAGCAGTTCTTC	CATSEQGDEQFF
TRBV27	few	TRBD1	TRBJ1-1	TGTGCCAGCAGGGGACAGATGAACACTGAAGCTTTCTTT	CASRGQMNTEAFF
TRBV19	many	.	TRBJ2-4	TGTGCCAGTAGTACAGACGGGGGCGCCAAAAACATTCAGTACTTC	CASSTDGGAKNIQYF
TRBV7-9	many	.	TRBJ1-1	TGTGCCAGCAGCTTAGTGCAGAATGAAGCTTTCTTT	CASSLVQNEAFF